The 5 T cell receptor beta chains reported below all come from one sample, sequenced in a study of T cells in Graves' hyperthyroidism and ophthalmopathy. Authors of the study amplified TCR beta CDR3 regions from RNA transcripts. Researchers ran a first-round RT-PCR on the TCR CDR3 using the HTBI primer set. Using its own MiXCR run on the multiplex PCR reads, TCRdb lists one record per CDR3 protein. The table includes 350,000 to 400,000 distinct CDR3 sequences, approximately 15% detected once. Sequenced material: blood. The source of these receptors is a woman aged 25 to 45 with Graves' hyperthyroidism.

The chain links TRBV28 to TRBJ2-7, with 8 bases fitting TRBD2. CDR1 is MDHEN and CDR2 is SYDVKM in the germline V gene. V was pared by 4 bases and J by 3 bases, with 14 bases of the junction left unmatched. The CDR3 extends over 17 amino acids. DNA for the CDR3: TGTGCCAGCAGTTCGACCGGGGGGGGGCAGGCTATCTACGAGCAGTACTTC. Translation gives CASSSTGGGQAIYEQYF.

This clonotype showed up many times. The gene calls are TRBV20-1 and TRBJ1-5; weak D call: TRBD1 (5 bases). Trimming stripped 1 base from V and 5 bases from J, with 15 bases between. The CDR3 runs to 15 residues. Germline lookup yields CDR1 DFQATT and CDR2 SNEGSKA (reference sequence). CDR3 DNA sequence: TGCAGTGCTAGAGTTCCTTGGGGGGGTGATCAGCCCCAGCATTTT. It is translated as CSARVPWGGDQPQHF.

CDR3 loop: CAISHATRGHQPQHF. The CDR3 DNA follows: TGTGCCATCTCGCATGCTACCAGGGGGCATCAGCCCCAGCATTTT. The V gene is TRBV6-1, the J gene TRBJ1-5, with 8 bases lining up with TRBD1. CDR3 length equals 15 residues. V dropped 10 bases and J dropped 5; count of bases not matched to a gene: 13. Germline V lookup: CDR1 MNHNS, CDR2 SASEGT.

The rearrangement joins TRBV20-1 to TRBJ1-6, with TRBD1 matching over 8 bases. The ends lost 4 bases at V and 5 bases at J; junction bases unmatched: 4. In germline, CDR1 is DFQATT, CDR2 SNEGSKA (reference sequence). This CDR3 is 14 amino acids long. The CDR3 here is CSANPGQDNSPLHF. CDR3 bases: TGCAGTGCTAACCCGGGACAGGATAATTCACCCCTCCACTTT.

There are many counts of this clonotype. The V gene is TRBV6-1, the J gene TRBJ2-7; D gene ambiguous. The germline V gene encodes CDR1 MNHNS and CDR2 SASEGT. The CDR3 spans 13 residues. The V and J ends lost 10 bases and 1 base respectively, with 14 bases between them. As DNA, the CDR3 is TGTGCCACGCGTATGGACGGGTCCTACGAGCAGTACTTC. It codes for CATRMDGSYEQYF.